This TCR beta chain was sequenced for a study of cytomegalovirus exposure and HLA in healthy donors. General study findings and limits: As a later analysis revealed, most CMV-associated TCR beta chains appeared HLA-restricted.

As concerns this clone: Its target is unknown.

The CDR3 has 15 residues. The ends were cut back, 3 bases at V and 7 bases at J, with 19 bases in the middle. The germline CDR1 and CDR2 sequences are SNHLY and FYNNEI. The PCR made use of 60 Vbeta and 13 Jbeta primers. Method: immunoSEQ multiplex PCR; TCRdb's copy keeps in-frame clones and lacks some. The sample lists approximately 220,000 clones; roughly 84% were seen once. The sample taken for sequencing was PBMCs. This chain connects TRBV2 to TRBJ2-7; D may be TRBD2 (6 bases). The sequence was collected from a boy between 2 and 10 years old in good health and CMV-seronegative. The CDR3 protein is CASSDNISEGMEQYF. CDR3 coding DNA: TGTGCCAGCAGTGATAATATTTCGGAGGGTATGGAGCAGTACTTC.